What follows are 25 T cell receptor beta chains derived from one specimen sequenced in a study of cytomegalovirus exposure and HLA in healthy donors. With 60 Vbeta and 13 Jbeta primers, the PCR was carried out. Measured with immunoSEQ multiplex PCR; TCRdb has only the in-frame clones, and not every one. The table for this sample gives 200,000 or so clones. Sample: PBMCs. All receptors come from a boy aged 5 to 17 in good health and CMV-seronegative.

The rearrangement joins TRBV4-1 to TRBJ1-2; no clear D. Germline V gene sequence: CDR1 MGHRA, CDR2 YSYEKL. V lost 4 bases, J lost 3 bases, and 15 bases lay in between. The CDR3 totals 15 residues. In DNA form, the CDR3 reads TGCGCCAGCAGCCCCGCGGCCCGGGATCACTATGGCTACACCTTC. Amino acid sequence: CASSPAARDHYGYTF.

The chain employs TRBV27 and TRBJ2-5; unclear D gene. V was pared by 5 bases and J by 0 bases, with 4 bases between. The CDR3 loop spans 12 amino acids. The V gene's germline CDR1 is MNHEY and CDR2 SMNVEV (reference sequence). DNA of the CDR3: TGTGCCAGCAGTCCAAACCAAGAGACCCAGTACTTC. The encoded protein is CASSPNQETQYF.

The rearrangement joins TRBV15 to TRBJ2-5, with D unclear. The J call may be wrong; the DNA end is better matched by TRBJ2-7. The CDR3 is made up of 14 amino acids. Per germline, CDR1 LNHNV and CDR2 YYDKDF (reference sequence). For the CDR3, the DNA is TGTGCCACCAGCAGATACAGTGCCTCCTACGAGCAGTACTTC. Translation: CATSRYSASYEQYF.

This chain joins TRBV29-1 and TRBJ2-3; no reliable D call. The CDR3 contains 17 residues. CDR1 and CDR2 from the germline V gene are SQVTM and ANQGSEA. V lost 1 base, J lost 6 bases, and 23 bases lay in between. The chain's CDR3 is CSVEVSKSKLMWDTQYF. Here the CDR3 DNA reads TGCAGCGTTGAAGTTTCGAAGTCCAAGCTTATGTGGGATACGCAGTATTTT.

The genes are TRBV28 and TRBJ2-7, with a tentative D call TRBD1 (6 bases). The length of the CDR3 is 15 residues. Per germline, CDR1 MDHEN and CDR2 SYDVKM. Trimming stripped 8 bases from V and 5 bases from J, with 22 bases between. CDR3 protein: CASRGTDRLADEQYF. The CDR3 region has the DNA TGTGCCAGCCGAGGGACCGACAGGCTGGCCGACGAGCAGTACTTC.

The chain links TRBV29-1 to TRBJ1-2, with D unclear. The CDR3 loop spans 12 amino acids. Trimming took 4 bases from V and 2 from J, leaving 8 bases between them. Germline V lookup: CDR1 SQVTM, CDR2 ANQGSEA. The DNA for the CDR3 is TGCAGCGTTGGGAGGTTGAACTATGGCTACACCTTC. Its translation is CSVGRLNYGYTF. Using reference TRBV29-1 and TRBJ1-2 for the parts outside the CDR3, the full variable domain is SAVISQKPSRDICQRGTSLTIQCQVDSQVTMMFWYRQQPGQSLTLIATANQGSEATYESGFVIDKFPISRPNLTFSTLTVSNMSPEDSSIYLCSVGRLNYGYTFGSGTRLTVV.

The chain is built from TRBV4-3 and TRBJ2-1; a possible D gene is TRBD2 (6 bases). The ends were cut back, 0 bases at V and 3 bases at J, with 15 bases in the middle. The CDR3 is made up of 17 amino acids. Germline CDR1 LGHNA, CDR2 YSLEER. CDR3: CASSQDGVGGDYNEQFF. The CDR3 DNA reads TGCGCCAGCAGCCAAGATGGGGTCGGGGGTGACTACAATGAGCAGTTCTTC.

The chain uses TRBV7-9 and TRBJ2-2; D might be TRBD1 (6 bases). The germline CDR1 and CDR2 sequences are SEHNR and FQNEAQ (reference sequence). This CDR3 has 13 residues. Trimming took 3 bases from V and 7 from J, leaving 9 bases between them. For the CDR3, the DNA is TGTGCCAGCAGCTTTGGGGGCGTCGGGGAGCTGTTTTTT. It specifies CASSFGGVGELFF.

The rearrangement links TRBV30 to TRBJ1-4, with unresolved D. The germline V and J ends were trimmed by 4 bases and 5 bases, with 17 bases remaining between them. This CDR3 is built from 15 residues. CDR1 and CDR2 from the germline V gene are GTSNPN and SVGIG (reference sequence). CDR3 nucleotides: TGTGCCTGGAAAGGTAGTGATCTCGGGAATGAAAAACTGTTTTTT. It translates to CAWKGSDLGNEKLFF.

The chain joins TRBV25-1 to TRBJ1-2, with TRBD1 as a possible D gene (5 bases). CDR3 length equals 13 residues. Germline V lookup: CDR1 MGHDK, CDR2 SYGVNS. Trimming removed 6 bases from V and 1 base from J, with 9 bases in between. In DNA, the CDR3 is TGTGCCAGCAGGACAGATCTTAACTATGGCTACACCTTC. Translation gives CASRTDLNYGYTF.

CDR3 protein: CASSSPRGGELFF. As DNA, the CDR3 is TGTGCCAGCAGCTCCCCCAGGGGCGGGGAGCTGTTTTTT. The chain is built from TRBV5-4 and TRBJ2-2, with D perhaps matching TRBD1 (6 bases). CDR1 and CDR2 from the germline V gene are SGHNT and YYREEE (reference sequence). The V and J ends lost 3 bases and 7 bases respectively, with 10 bases between them. The CDR3 extends over 13 amino acids. The full variable domain, rest sourced from reference TRBV5-4 and TRBJ2-2, is ETGVTQSPTHLIKTRGQQVTLRCSSQSGHNTVSWYQQALGQGPQFIFQYYREEENGRGNFPPRFSGLQFPNYSSELNVNALELDDSALYLCASSSPRGGELFFGEGSRLTVL.

The V call is TRBV4-1, the J call TRBJ1-5; D is perhaps TRBD1 (5 bases). Germline loops: CDR1 MGHRA, CDR2 YSYEKL. V dropped 1 base and J dropped 7 bases, with 17 bases sitting between them. CDR3 length: 16 residues. The CDR3 sequence is CASSQGMEGLGQPQHF. For the CDR3, the DNA is TGCGCCAGCAGCCAAGGTATGGAGGGGCTGGGACAGCCCCAGCATTTT.

J is TRBJ2-1 and V is TRBV6-5; D might be TRBD2 (5 bases). V was clipped by 10 bases and J by 3 bases, with 13 bases between them. The CDR3 totals 13 residues. Germline assignment: CDR1 MNHEY and CDR2 SVGAGI. The CDR3 nucleotides are TGTGCCACCGCTCCCGGGGACTACAATGAGCAGTTCTTC. This sequence encodes CATAPGDYNEQFF.

The chain carries TRBV12-5 and TRBJ1-1; D remains ambiguous. The V and J ends lost 0 bases and 5 bases respectively, with 13 bases between them. The germline gives CDR1 LGHNT, CDR2 FRNRAP. This CDR3 is built from 15 residues. CDR3 in amino acids: CASGLVLTHGTEAFF. The CDR3 coding sequence is TGTGCTAGTGGTTTGGTCCTGACTCACGGGACTGAAGCTTTCTTT.

This chain joins TRBV30 and TRBJ2-5; D perhaps matches TRBD2 (6 bases). V was clipped by 0 bases and J by 4 bases, with 15 bases between them. Per germline, CDR1 GTSNPN and CDR2 SVGIG (reference sequence). The CDR3 has 15 amino acids. As DNA, the CDR3 is TGTGCCTGGAGTGTGGGCACCCTCGGGGGAGAGACCCAGTACTTC. Translated: CAWSVGTLGGETQYF.

The V call is TRBV7-2, the J call TRBJ2-5; 8 bases match TRBD2. J gave up 3 bases and V 2 bases, and 2 bases lay outside the gene matches. Germline V gene sequence: CDR1 SGHTA, CDR2 FQGNSA. This CDR3 is built from 14 residues. The CDR3, as DNA: TGTGCCAGCAGCTTACACGGGGGGGAAGAGACCCAGTACTTC. This codes for CASSLHGGEETQYF. Complete variable domain (other parts from reference TRBV7-2 and TRBJ2-5): GAGVSQSPSNKVTEKGKDVELRCDPISGHTALYWYRQSLGQGLEFLIYFQGNSAPDKSGLPSDRFSAERTGGSVSTLTIQRTQQEDSAVYLCASSLHGGEETQYFGPGTRLLVL.

The chain couples TRBV19 to TRBJ2-5, with TRBD2 identical over 7 bases. This CDR3 has 15 residues. CDR1 is LNHDA and CDR2 is SQIVND in the germline V gene (reference sequence). V lost 6 bases to trimming and J lost 1 base; unmatched junction nucleotides: 8. The CDR3, as DNA: TGTGCCAGTAGCTACCGGGGGGTAACCCAAGAGACCCAGTACTTC. Translating gives CASSYRGVTQETQYF.

The chain has TRBV6-5 and TRBJ2-1, with 9 bases lining up with TRBD1. J gave up 5 bases and V 2 bases, and 4 bases lay outside the gene matches. The CDR3 runs to 15 residues. CDR1 and CDR2 from the germline V gene are MNHEY and SVGAGI. The CDR3 sequence: CASSYDRGYNNEQFF. The CDR3 coding sequence is TGTGCCAGCAGTTACGACAGGGGGTACAACAATGAGCAGTTCTTC.

The chain joins TRBV4-1 to TRBJ1-2; the match to TRBD1 covers 9 bases. Unmatched junction bases numbered 7, after V lost 0 bases and J lost 8 bases. The CDR3 is made up of 15 amino acids. CDR1 and CDR2 from the germline V gene are MGHRA and YSYEKL. CDR3: CASSQERGTGNGYTF. DNA of the CDR3: TGCGCCAGCAGCCAAGAACGGGGGACAGGGAACGGCTACACCTTC.

The chain employs TRBV5-5 and TRBJ1-5; D unresolved. CDR3 length: 14 amino acids. Germline V gene lookup returns CDR1 SGHKS and CDR2 YYEKEE (reference sequence). V was clipped by 2 bases and J by 4 bases, with 10 bases between them. CDR3 coding DNA: TGTGCCAGCAGCTTCTTTCCGTTGAATCAGCCCCAGCATTTT. Protein product: CASSFFPLNQPQHF.

The chain recombines TRBV6-5 with TRBJ2-5, with D tentatively TRBD2 (5 bases). The J call is doubtful: the DNA matches TRBJ2-7 better. The length of the CDR3 is 11 residues. CDR1 is MNHEY and CDR2 is SVGAGI in the germline V gene. The CDR3 nucleotides read TGTGCCAGCAGTTCGAGCGGCGAGCAGTACTTC. Translation: CASSSSGEQYF.

This chain connects TRBV19 to TRBJ1-1; 11 bases are a match to TRBD1. J gave up 7 bases and V 5 bases, and 3 bases lay outside the gene matches. The CDR3 extends over 13 amino acids. Per the germline V gene, CDR1 is LNHDA and CDR2 is SQIVND (reference sequence). Here the CDR3 reads CASSWTGGSEAFF. In DNA form, the CDR3 reads TGTGCCAGTAGTTGGACAGGGGGCAGTGAAGCTTTCTTT.

This chain joins TRBV5-1 and TRBJ1-1, with a weak D call TRBD1 (5 bases). This CDR3 contains 17 residues. Germline V gene sequence: CDR1 SGHRS, CDR2 YFSETQ. V was shortened by 0 bases and J by 0 bases, with 15 bases between the two germline ends. The CDR3 is CASSLVGRATMNTEAFF. CDR3 DNA: TGCGCCAGCAGCTTGGTGGGCAGGGCGACGATGAACACTGAAGCTTTCTTT.

The J gene is TRBJ2-5, the V gene TRBV5-1; 11 bases are shared with TRBD1. The J call may be incorrect, as the DNA end agrees better with TRBJ2-7. The CDR3 covers 14 residues. The V gene's germline CDR1 is SGHRS and CDR2 YFSETQ. The CDR3 nucleotides are TGCGCCAGCAGCAGGACAGGGGGCTTAGGCGAGCAGTACTTC. It translates to CASSRTGGLGEQYF.

The CDR3 loop is CASSPTGQDYEQYF. DNA of the CDR3: TGTGCCAGCAGCCCGACGGGACAAGACTACGAGCAGTACTTC. V gene TRBV9 combines with J gene TRBJ2-7; weak D call: TRBD1 (6 bases). CDR1 and CDR2 (germline): SGDLS, YYNGEE. V gave up 4 bases and J gave up 3 bases, with 14 bases separating them. The CDR3 sequence is 14 residues long. Looking up the rest from reference TRBV9 and TRBJ2-7 gives the full variable domain: DSGVTQTPKHLITATGQRVTLRCSPRSGDLSVYWYQQSLDQGLQFLIQYYNGEERAKGNILERFSAQQFPDLHSELNLSSLELGDSALYFCASSPTGQDYEQYFGPGTRLTVT.